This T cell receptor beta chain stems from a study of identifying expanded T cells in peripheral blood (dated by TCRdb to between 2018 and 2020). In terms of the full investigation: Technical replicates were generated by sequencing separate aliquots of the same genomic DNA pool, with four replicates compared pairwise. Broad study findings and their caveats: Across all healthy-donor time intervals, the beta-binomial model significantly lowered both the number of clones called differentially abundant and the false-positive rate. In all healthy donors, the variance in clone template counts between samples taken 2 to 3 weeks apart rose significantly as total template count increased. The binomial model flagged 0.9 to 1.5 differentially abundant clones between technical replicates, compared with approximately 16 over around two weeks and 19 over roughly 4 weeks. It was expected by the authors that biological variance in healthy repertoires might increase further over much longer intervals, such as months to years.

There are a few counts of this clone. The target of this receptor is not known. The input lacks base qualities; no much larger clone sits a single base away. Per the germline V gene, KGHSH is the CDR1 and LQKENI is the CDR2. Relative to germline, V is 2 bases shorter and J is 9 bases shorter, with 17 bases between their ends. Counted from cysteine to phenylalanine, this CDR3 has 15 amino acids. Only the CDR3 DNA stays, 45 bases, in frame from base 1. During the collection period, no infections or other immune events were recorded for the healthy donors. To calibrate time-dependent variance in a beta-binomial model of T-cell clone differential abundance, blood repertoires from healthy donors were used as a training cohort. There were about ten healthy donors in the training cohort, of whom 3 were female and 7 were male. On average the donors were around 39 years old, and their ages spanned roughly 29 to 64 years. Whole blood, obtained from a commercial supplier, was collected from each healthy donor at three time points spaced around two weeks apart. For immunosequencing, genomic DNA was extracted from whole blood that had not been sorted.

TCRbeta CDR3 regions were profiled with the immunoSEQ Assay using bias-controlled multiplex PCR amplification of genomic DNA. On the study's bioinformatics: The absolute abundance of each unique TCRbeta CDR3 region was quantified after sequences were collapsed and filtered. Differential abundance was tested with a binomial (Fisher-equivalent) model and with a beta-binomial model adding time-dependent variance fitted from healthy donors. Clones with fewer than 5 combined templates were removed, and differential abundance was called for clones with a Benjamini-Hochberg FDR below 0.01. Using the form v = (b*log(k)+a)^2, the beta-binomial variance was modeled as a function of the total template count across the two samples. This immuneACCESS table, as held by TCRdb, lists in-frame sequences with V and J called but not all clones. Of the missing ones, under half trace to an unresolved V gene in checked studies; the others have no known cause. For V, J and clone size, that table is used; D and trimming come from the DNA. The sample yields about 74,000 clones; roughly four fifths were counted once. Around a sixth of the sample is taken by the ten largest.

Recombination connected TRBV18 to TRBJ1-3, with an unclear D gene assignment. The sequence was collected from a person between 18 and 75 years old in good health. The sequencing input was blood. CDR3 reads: CASSPYSGEVTTIYF. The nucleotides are TGTGCCAGCTCACCATACTCCGGGGAGGTCACCACCATATATTTT.